A selection of T cell receptor beta chains follows, all from one sample in a study of cytomegalovirus exposure and HLA in healthy donors. The table came from immunoSEQ multiplex PCR; TCRdb's copy has only in-frame clones and leaves some out. Here the sample spans approximately 88,000 clones, over 70% being singletons. Sequenced: PBMCs. These receptors all stem from a man aged 18 to 30 in good health and CMV-seropositive. The CDR3 runs from the conserved cysteine through the conserved F or W. The D gene is left open where the match is weak. Only part of the rows carry a size: once, few, many, or a class if the clone is expanded.

V,J,size,D,length,CDR3,DNA
TRBV28,TRBJ2-5,NA,NA,12,CASKDFQETQYF,TGTGCCAGCAAGGACTTCCAAGAGACCCAGTACTTC
TRBV5-1,TRBJ2-4,NA,NA,12,CASSLQGNIQYF,TGCGCCAGCAGCTTGCAGGGGAACATTCAGTACTTC
TRBV28,TRBJ2-7,NA,NA,15,CASSLVGGWGYEQYF,TGTGCCAGCTCCCTGGTGGGCGGGTGGGGCTACGAGCAGTACTTC
TRBV7-9,TRBJ2-5,NA,NA,12,CASSLRKETQYF,TGTGCCAGCAGCCTTAGAAAGGAGACCCAGTACTTC
TRBV6-5,TRBJ1-1,NA,TRBD1,15,CASSHWDSQNTEAFF,TGTGCCAGCAGTCATTGGGACAGCCAGAACACTGAAGCTTTCTTT
TRBV28,TRBJ1-5,NA,NA,14,CASTQAGRNQPQHF,TGTGCCAGCACCCAGGCAGGGCGCAATCAGCCCCAGCATTTT
TRBV9,TRBJ1-3,NA,NA,15,CASSVRGGLGNTIYF,TGTGCCAGCAGCGTTAGGGGGGGGCTTGGAAACACCATATATTTT
TRBV6-1,TRBJ1-1,NA,NA,11,CASTFSDTAFF,TGTGCCAGTACATTCTCGGACACGGCTTTCTTT
TRBV6-5,TRBJ1-1,NA,TRBD1,15,CASSYFGAGGTEAFF,TGTGCCAGCAGTTACTTTGGCGCAGGGGGCACTGAAGCTTTCTTT
TRBV6-9,TRBJ2-1,NA,TRBD2,16,CASNLRSGRADNEQFF,TGTGCCAGCAACCTCCGGAGCGGGAGGGCCGACAATGAGCAGTTCTTC
TRBV13,TRBJ1-1,NA,NA,12,CASSRENTEAFF,TGTGCCAGCAGCCGGGAGAACACTGAAGCTTTCTTT
TRBV7-9,TRBJ1-2,few,NA,15,CATPPRGRVDYGYTF,TGTGCCACCCCTCCTCGGGGGAGGGTCGACTATGGCTACACCTTC
TRBV9,TRBJ2-7,NA,NA,16,CASSEQTGETFGEQYF,TGTGCCAGCAGCGAGCAGACAGGCGAAACCTTTGGCGAGCAGTACTTC
TRBV11-2,TRBJ1-1,NA,NA,13,CASSFAQNTEAFF,TGTGCCAGCAGCTTCGCACAAAACACTGAAGCTTTCTTT
TRBV4-1,TRBJ1-5,NA,NA,15,CASKVGRFSNQPQHF,TGCGCCAGCAAGGTTGGCAGGTTTAGCAATCAGCCCCAGCATTTT
TRBV6-5,TRBJ2-3,NA,TRBD1,12,CASSYSQGAEYF,TGTGCCAGCAGTTACTCACAGGGGGCTGAGTATTTT
TRBV15,TRBJ2-2,NA,NA,16,CAIRGGQASNTGELFF,TGTGCCATTAGAGGGGGACAAGCCTCGAACACCGGGGAGCTGTTTTTT
TRBV5-4,TRBJ1-4,NA,NA,15,CASSLEGVMSEKLFF,TGTGCCAGCAGCTTGGAGGGAGTAATGTCTGAAAAACTGTTTTTT
TRBV6-1,TRBJ2-1,once,NA,15,CASSTLEGNINEQFF,TGTGCCAGCAGTACCTTGGAGGGCAACATCAATGAGCAGTTCTTC
TRBV28,TRBJ2-7,NA,NA,13,CASSLQPTYEQYF,TGTGCCAGCAGCCTACAGCCGACCTACGAGCAGTACTTC
TRBV5-6,TRBJ2-6,NA,TRBD2,15,CASSSGGGRANVLTF,TGTGCCAGCAGCTCCGGGGGGGGAAGGGCCAACGTCCTGACTTTC
TRBV5-4,TRBJ1-2,NA,TRBD1,16,CASSSEWTGGSYGYTF,TGTGCCAGCAGCTCTGAGTGGACAGGGGGCTCCTATGGCTACACCTTC
TRBV7-9,TRBJ2-1,NA,NA,14,CASSLASSFYEQFF,TGTGCCAGCAGCTTAGCCTCGAGCTTTTATGAGCAGTTCTTC
TRBV9,TRBJ2-1,once,NA,15,CASSVTAFSHNEQFF,TGTGCCAGCAGCGTTACCGCCTTCAGTCACAATGAGCAGTTCTTC
TRBV10-2,TRBJ2-4,NA,TRBD2,17,CASRGTSGALAKNIQYF,TGCGCCAGCAGGGGGACTAGCGGAGCCCTAGCCAAAAACATTCAGTACTTC
TRBV15,TRBJ2-7,NA,TRBD2,15,CATSRQIAGAYEQYF,TGTGCCACCAGCAGACAAATAGCGGGAGCCTACGAGCAGTACTTC
TRBV4-1,TRBJ1-2,NA,NA,16,CASSQARYTGDWGYTF,TGCGCCAGCAGCCAAGCCCGCTACACGGGGGATTGGGGCTACACCTTC
TRBV4-1,TRBJ2-1,NA,NA,13,CASSQLPTDEQFF,TGCGCCAGCAGCCAATTGCCTACGGATGAGCAGTTCTTC
TRBV6-5,TRBJ2-7,NA,TRBD2,13,CASRDSGTHEQYF,TGTGCCAGCCGTGATAGCGGGACCCACGAGCAGTACTTC
TRBV6-5,TRBJ2-2,few,TRBD2,15,CASSRTSAYTGELFF,TGTGCCAGCAGCCGGACTAGCGCCTACACCGGGGAGCTGTTTTTT
TRBV15,TRBJ1-1,NA,NA,13,CATSADRNTEAFF,TGTGCCACCAGCGCTGACAGGAACACTGAAGCTTTCTTT
TRBV5-1,TRBJ1-1,NA,NA,12,CASRQGTTEAFF,TGCGCCAGCCGACAAGGAACCACTGAAGCTTTCTTT
TRBV29-1,TRBJ2-5,NA,NA,12,CSVDAGGKTQYF,TGCAGCGTTGACGCAGGAGGAAAGACCCAGTACTTC
TRBV5-1,TRBJ1-4,once,TRBD1,15,CASSPRGRINEKLFF,TGCGCCAGCAGCCCCAGGGGGCGAATTAATGAAAAACTGTTTTTT
TRBV14,TRBJ1-1,NA,NA,15,CASTKERGLVTEAFF,TGTGCCAGCACTAAAGAGCGGGGGCTTGTCACTGAAGCTTTCTTT
TRBV6-5,TRBJ1-1,NA,NA,14,CASSYSQGKTEAFF,TGTGCCAGCAGTTACTCGCAGGGGAAGACTGAAGCTTTCTTT
TRBV5-1,TRBJ1-1,few,NA,14,CASSSVSANTEAFF,TGCGCCAGCAGCTCGGTGTCCGCGAACACTGAAGCTTTCTTT
TRBV4-1,TRBJ1-1,NA,NA,12,CASSQDLQAAFF,TGCGCCAGCAGCCAAGATCTCCAGGCCGCTTTCTTT
TRBV4-1,TRBJ2-2,NA,NA,15,CASSQFRLSPGELFF,TGCGCCAGCAGCCAATTTCGACTATCTCCCGGGGAGCTGTTTTTT
TRBV7-9,TRBJ2-3,few,NA,15,CASSLGQSSTDTQYF,TGTGCCAGCAGCTTAGGACAGAGCAGCACAGATACGCAGTATTTT
TRBV5-1,TRBJ2-1,NA,TRBD2,15,CASSLGLAGGREQFF,TGCGCCAGCAGCTTGGGACTAGCGGGAGGAAGGGAGCAGTTCTTC
TRBV6-5,TRBJ2-5,NA,TRBD2,15,CASSAAGATQETQYF,TGTGCCAGCAGCGCAGCGGGAGCCACCCAAGAGACCCAGTACTTC
TRBV14,TRBJ2-7,few,TRBD2,14,CASSRDYLTYEQYF,TGTGCCAGCAGCAGGGACTACCTAACCTACGAGCAGTACTTC
TRBV4-2,TRBJ2-5,once,TRBD2,16,CASSQDPGRSSGTQYF,TGTGCCAGCAGCCAAGATCCTGGGCGATCTAGCGGGACCCAGTACTTC
TRBV5-8,TRBJ2-5,NA,TRBD1,13,CASSRTGSQTQYF,TGTGCCAGCAGCCGGACAGGGTCCCAGACCCAGTACTTC
TRBV2,TRBJ2-5,NA,NA,13,CASGRGSYETQYF,TGTGCCAGCGGAAGGGGAAGCTATGAGACCCAGTACTTC
TRBV5-1,TRBJ2-5,NA,NA,17,CASSLAERTGHQETQYF,TGCGCCAGCAGCTTGGCAGAACGGACTGGACACCAAGAGACCCAGTACTTC